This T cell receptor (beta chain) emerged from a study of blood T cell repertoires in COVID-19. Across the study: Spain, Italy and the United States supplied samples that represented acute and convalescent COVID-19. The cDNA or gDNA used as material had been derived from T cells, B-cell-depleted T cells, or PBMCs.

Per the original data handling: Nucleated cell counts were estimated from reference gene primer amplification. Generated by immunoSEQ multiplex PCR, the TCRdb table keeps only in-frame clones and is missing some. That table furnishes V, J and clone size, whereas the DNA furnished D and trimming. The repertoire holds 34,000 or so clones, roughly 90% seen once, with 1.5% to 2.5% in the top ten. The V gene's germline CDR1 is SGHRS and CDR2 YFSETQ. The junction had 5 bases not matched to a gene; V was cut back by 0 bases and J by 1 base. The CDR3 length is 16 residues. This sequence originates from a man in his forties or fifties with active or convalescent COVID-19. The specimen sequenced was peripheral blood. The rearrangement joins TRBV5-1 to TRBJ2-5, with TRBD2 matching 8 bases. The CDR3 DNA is TGCGCCAGCAGCTTGGAACTAGCGGCAATCCAAGAGACCCAGTACTTC. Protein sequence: CASSLELAAIQETQYF.